A single sample is the source of the 29 T cell receptor beta chains below, sequenced in a study of shared clonotypes between healthy human individuals. Some clones are missing from TCRdb's copy, which holds only in-frame ones; the method was immunoSEQ multiplex PCR. Of about 2.5 million clones listed, around 93% are singletons. Sequencing was carried out using naive CD4+ T cells from PBMCs. As for subset: CD45RA+ positively selected. Receptor source: a man aged 18 to 30 in good health. Some clones in this sample may be carry-over from other donors' samples.

This chain connects TRBV6-1 to TRBJ1-2; D unclear. CDR1 MNHNS and CDR2 SASEGT come from the germline V gene. V lost 0 bases, J lost 1 base, and 9 bases lay in between. This CDR3 is built from 15 residues. The CDR3 spells CASSEAAGFNYGYTF. In nucleotides, the CDR3 is TGTGCCAGCAGTGAAGCAGCGGGGTTTAACTATGGCTACACCTTC.

The sample holds one count of this clone. The sample contains more than one DNA sequence encoding this CDR3. The chain couples TRBV11-2 to TRBJ2-5, with D unclear. Germline V gene sequence: CDR1 SGHAT, CDR2 FQNNGV. The CDR3 is made up of 11 amino acids. The V end was cut by 3 bases, the J end by 3 bases, with 2 bases between. CDR3 in amino acids: CASSFEETQYF. CDR3 nucleotides: TGTGCCAGCAGCTTTGAAGAGACCCAGTACTTC.

The J gene is TRBJ2-1, the V gene TRBV7-2, with 11 bases aligning to TRBD2. This CDR3 comprises 15 residues. CDR1 and CDR2 from the germline V gene are SGHTA and FQGNSA. J gave up 9 bases and V 1 base, and 5 bases lay outside the gene matches. Here the CDR3 reads CASSLELAGVGEQFF. In DNA, the CDR3 is TGTGCCAGCAGCTTAGAACTAGCGGGAGTTGGTGAGCAGTTCTTC.

The rearrangement links TRBV5-1 to TRBJ1-1; 10 bases map to TRBD1. This CDR3 comprises 15 residues. Germline V gene lookup returns CDR1 SGHRS and CDR2 YFSETQ. J was trimmed by 5 bases and V by 6 bases; bases with no gene match: 10. In DNA form, the CDR3 reads TGCGCCAGCACGGACCCCGGACAGGGGGGAACTGAAGCTTTCTTT. It encodes CASTDPGQGGTEAFF.

The V gene is TRBV5-1, the J gene TRBJ2-7, with 11 nucleotides matching TRBD1. The CDR3 runs to 16 residues. V was clipped by 1 base and J by 2 bases; unmatched bases: 5. In germline, CDR1 is SGHRS, CDR2 YFSETQ. The CDR3 sequence: CASSLPPGQGAYEQYF. In nucleotides, the CDR3 is TGCGCCAGCAGCTTGCCGCCGGGACAGGGGGCCTACGAGCAGTACTTC.

The rearrangement uses TRBV7-3 and TRBJ2-7; 9 bases line up with TRBD1. V dropped 2 bases and J dropped 3; count of bases not matched to a gene: 2. This CDR3 has 14 amino acids. The germline CDR1 and CDR2 sequences are SGHTA and FQGTGA. The CDR3 DNA reads as TGTGCCAGCAGCTTAGGGACAGGGAACTACGAGCAGTACTTC. Its protein product is CASSLGTGNYEQYF.

This chain uses TRBV5-1 with TRBJ2-5, with no clear D. This CDR3 contains 15 residues. Germline CDR1 is SGHRS and CDR2 is YFSETQ. V was cut by 0 bases and J by 5 bases, with 14 bases left in between. CDR3 sequence: CASSLETPDGETQYF. CDR3 DNA sequence: TGCGCCAGCAGCTTGGAAACTCCGGATGGGGAGACCCAGTACTTC. The full variable domain, its missing parts supplied by reference TRBV5-1 and TRBJ2-5, is KAGVTQTPRYLIKTRGQQVTLSCSPISGHRSVSWYQQTPGQGLQFLFEYFSETQRNKGNFPGRFSGRQFSNSRSEMNVSTLELGDSALYLCASSLETPDGETQYFGPGTRLLVL.

This clone was observed a single time. J is TRBJ2-1 and V is TRBV4-2, with TRBD2 matching 9 bases. Germline-derived CDR1 and CDR2 are LGHNA and YNFKEQ. The ends lost 1 base at V and 7 bases at J; junction bases unmatched: 17. The CDR3 consists of 19 residues. This CDR3 reads CASSQVLAGPGYPSNEQFF. CDR3 nucleotides: TGTGCCAGCAGCCAAGTGCTAGCGGGACCCGGTTACCCCAGTAATGAGCAGTTCTTC.

The sample holds a few counts of this clone. The chain is built from TRBV2 and TRBJ1-5; D not certain. The V gene lost 2 bases and the J gene lost 5 bases, with 10 bases spanning the gap. The CDR3 sequence is 14 residues long. CDR1 SNHLY and CDR2 FYNNEI come from the germline V gene. The chain's CDR3 is CASSEQSLDQPQHF. CDR3 DNA: TGTGCCAGCAGTGAACAGTCTCTCGATCAGCCCCAGCATTTT.

Concerning this clone itself: This CDR3 is also generated by other DNA sequences in the sample. V and J are TRBV7-3 and TRBJ2-1; 7 positions match TRBD2. The CDR3 contains 15 residues. In germline, CDR1 is SGHTA, CDR2 FQGTGA. V gave up 3 bases and J gave up 0 bases; unmatched junction bases: 2. CDR3 DNA: TGTGCCAGCAGCTTCGGCGGGAGCTCCTACAATGAGCAGTTCTTC. Translating gives CASSFGGSSYNEQFF. Based on the CDR3 plus reference TRBV7-3 and TRBJ2-1, the full variable domain is GAGVSQTPSNKVTEKGKYVELRCDPISGHTALYWYRQSLGQGPEFLIYFQGTGAADDSGLPNDRFFAVRPEGSVSTLKIQRTERGDSAVYLCASSFGGSSYNEQFFGPGTRLTVL.

This sequence joins TRBV18 and TRBJ2-5; 10 bases line up with TRBD2. In germline, CDR1 is KGHSH, CDR2 LQKENI. Trimming at V came to 3 bases and at J to 4 bases, leaving 2 bases not matched to a gene. The CDR3 is 14 residues long. The CDR3 nucleotides are TGTGCCAGCTCACCCACTAGCGGGGTAGAGACCCAGTACTTC. Its translation is CASSPTSGVETQYF.

Concerning this clone: The same CDR3 arises from other DNA sequences in this sample as well. The chain is built from TRBV7-2 and TRBJ2-7; D unresolved. There are 13 residues in the CDR3. Germline V gene data show CDR1 as SGHTA and CDR2 as FQGNSA. Trimming removed 1 base at V and 5 bases at J, with 9 bases between. CDR3 sequence: CASSLVSQDEQYF. The CDR3 region has the DNA TGTGCCAGCAGCTTAGTCTCCCAGGACGAGCAGTACTTC.

The genes are TRBV29-1 and TRBJ2-1; 8 nucleotides agree with TRBD2. V shed 4 bases, J shed 0 bases, and the junction held 2 bases outside the gene matches. CDR3 length: 14 amino acids. Per the germline V gene, CDR1 is SQVTM and CDR2 is ANQGSEA. Here the CDR3 DNA reads TGCAGCGTTGGAGGGACTAGCTCCTACAATGAGCAGTTCTTC. Protein product: CSVGGTSSYNEQFF.

The gene calls are TRBV6-5 and TRBJ2-7, with 7 bases that match TRBD1. This CDR3 is built from 14 residues. Trimming at V came to 4 bases and at J to 4 bases, leaving 7 bases not matched to a gene. CDR1 and CDR2 (germline): MNHEY, SVGAGI. The CDR3: CASSSRGQNYEQYF. The DNA of the CDR3 is TGTGCCAGCAGTTCACGGGGACAGAATTACGAGCAGTACTTC.

The CDR3 coding sequence is TGTGCCAGCAGCTTAAGGTCAACCGGGACAGGGGGAGAGCAGTACTTC. This codes for CASSLRSTGTGGEQYF. The chain carries TRBV7-9 and TRBJ2-7; 11 bases line up with TRBD1. The germline gives CDR1 SEHNR, CDR2 FQNEAQ (reference sequence). There are 16 residues in the CDR3. After removal of 2 bases from V and 7 bases from J, the junction contained 10 bases not matched to a gene.

The V gene is TRBV6-5, the J gene TRBJ1-5; D is undetermined. V lost 2 bases, J lost 7 bases, and 9 bases lay in between. CDR1 MNHEY and CDR2 SVGAGI come from the germline V gene. The CDR3 is 13 amino acids. CDR3 region: CASSYKRDQPQHF. DNA for the CDR3: TGTGCCAGCAGTTACAAGCGTGACCAGCCCCAGCATTTT.

V gene TRBV7-6 combines with J gene TRBJ2-3; D is uncertain. Trimming took 2 bases from V and 10 from J, leaving 16 bases between them. This CDR3 spans 14 amino acids. The germline gives CDR1 SGHVS, CDR2 FNYEAQ. The CDR3 coding sequence is TGTGCCAGCAGCTTAATCCAGAAGGCCTCCCCGCAGTATTTT. Translation gives CASSLIQKASPQYF.

The rearrangement links TRBV20-1 to TRBJ1-1; TRBD1 aligns across 8 bases. J lost 11 bases, V lost 1 base, and 3 bases had no gene match. The germline V gene has CDR1 DFQATT and CDR2 SNEGSKA (reference sequence). CDR3 length: 11 amino acids. The CDR3 sequence is CSARGTGYAFF. For the CDR3, the DNA is TGCAGTGCTAGAGGGACAGGGTACGCTTTCTTT.

This chain joins TRBV6-1 and TRBJ2-7; D ambiguous. From germline, CDR1 is MNHNS and CDR2 SASEGT. This CDR3 spans 12 amino acids. Trimming removed 6 bases at V and 4 bases at J, with 10 bases between. The CDR3 nucleotides are TGTGCCAGCAGGGCGCTCTTTTACGAGCAGTACTTC. This translates into CASRALFYEQYF.

This clone appeared a single time. This CDR3 is CASSHSPGTTGYTF. The CDR3 nucleotides are TGTGCCAGCAGTCATAGCCCCGGGACGACTGGCTACACCTTC. This chain joins TRBV7-9 and TRBJ1-2; perhaps TRBD1 as D (5 bases). The germline V gene encodes CDR1 SEHNR and CDR2 FQNEAQ (reference sequence). The CDR3 is made up of 14 amino acids. V was shortened by 6 bases and J by 7 bases, with 18 bases between the two germline ends. Using reference TRBV7-9 and TRBJ1-2 for the parts outside the CDR3, the full variable domain is DTGVSQNPRHKITKRGQNVTFRCDPISEHNRLYWYRQTLGQGPEFLTYFQNEAQLEKSRLLSDRFSAERPKGSFSTLEIQRTEQGDSAMYLCASSHSPGTTGYTFGSGTRLTVV.

This clone was counted only a few times. The chain recombines TRBV6-6 with TRBJ1-1; no reliable D call. V lost 2 bases and J lost 0, with 7 bases in between. In germline, CDR1 is MNHNY, CDR2 SVGAGI (reference sequence). This CDR3 has 14 residues. The CDR3 protein is CASSYMGLNTEAFF. DNA of the CDR3: TGTGCCAGCAGTTACATGGGGTTGAACACTGAAGCTTTCTTT.

The V call is TRBV25-1, the J call TRBJ2-7, with 9 bases fitting TRBD2. Trimming at V came to 3 bases and at J to 4 bases, leaving 7 bases not matched to a gene. From germline, CDR1 is MGHDK and CDR2 SYGVNS. The CDR3 is 15 residues long. CDR3 loop: CASSDYAGGRYEQYF. The CDR3 DNA reads TGTGCCAGCAGTGATTACGCGGGAGGGAGGTACGAGCAGTACTTC.

The V and J genes are TRBV6-1 and TRBJ1-2; D might be TRBD1 (6 bases). Trimming shortened V by 2 bases and J by 4 bases, and 11 bases separated the two germline ends. The length of the CDR3 is 14 residues. Germline assignment: CDR1 MNHNS and CDR2 SASEGT. The CDR3 protein is CASSEPGARYGYTF. CDR3 nucleotide sequence: TGTGCCAGCAGTGAACCGGGGGCTCGCTATGGCTACACCTTC.

The chain has TRBV6-5 and TRBJ2-7; D may be TRBD1 (6 bases). Trimming took off 7 bases at V and 1 base at J, with 11 bases between the two ends. The CDR3 length is 13 residues. Germline CDR1 and CDR2: MNHEY and SVGAGI. In DNA, the CDR3 is TGTGCCAGCAATCCAGGACAGTCCTACGAGCAGTACTTC. This sequence encodes CASNPGQSYEQYF.

The genes are TRBV25-1 and TRBJ2-5; D is undetermined. Germline lookup yields CDR1 MGHDK and CDR2 SYGVNS. The CDR3 runs to 16 residues. Between the trimmed V and J ends, which lost 6 bases and 5 bases, there was a span of 22 bases. This CDR3 reads CASRMGEVWQEETQYF. The DNA of the CDR3 is TGTGCCAGCAGGATGGGTGAGGTGTGGCAGGAGGAGACCCAGTACTTC.

The chain uses TRBV7-7 and TRBJ2-2, with D unclear. V was shortened by 3 bases and J by 2 bases, with 1 base between the two germline ends. Germline CDR1 and CDR2: SSHAT and FNYEAQ (reference sequence). The CDR3 is 12 residues long. The CDR3 sequence is CASSFNTGELFF. The CDR3, as DNA: TGTGCCAGCAGCTTTAACACCGGGGAGCTGTTTTTT.

The chain employs TRBV6-1 and TRBJ1-1; D remains unclear. This CDR3 contains 12 residues. Germline values: CDR1 MNHNS, CDR2 SASEGT. The V end lost 7 bases, the J end lost 3 bases, and 9 bases lay between the germline ends. CDR3 DNA sequence: TGTGCCAGCATTTGGGGTTACACTGAAGCTTTCTTT. It codes for CASIWGYTEAFF.

The CDR3 sequence is CASSSRTSGSYNNEQFF. Written as DNA, the CDR3 is TGTGCCAGCAGCTCACGGACTAGCGGGAGCTATAACAATGAGCAGTTCTTC. The chain carries TRBV11-2 and TRBJ2-1; 13 bases align to TRBD2. V lost 4 bases and J lost 5; bases outside the gene matches: 8. CDR3 length: 17 residues. The germline CDR1 and CDR2 sequences are SGHAT and FQNNGV.

Remarks on this clone: This sequence may be a read error, since a much larger clone differs from it by one base. This sample also contains other DNA sequences that code for the same CDR3. The V and J genes are TRBV5-1 and TRBJ2-7; D unclear. The V end lost 0 bases, the J end lost 3 bases, and 4 bases lay between the germline ends. Per the germline V gene, CDR1 is SGHRS and CDR2 is YFSETQ. CDR3 length equals 12 residues. The CDR3 reads CASSLDGYEQYF. The CDR3 DNA follows: TGCGCCAGCAGCTTGGACGGCTACGAGCAGTACTTC.